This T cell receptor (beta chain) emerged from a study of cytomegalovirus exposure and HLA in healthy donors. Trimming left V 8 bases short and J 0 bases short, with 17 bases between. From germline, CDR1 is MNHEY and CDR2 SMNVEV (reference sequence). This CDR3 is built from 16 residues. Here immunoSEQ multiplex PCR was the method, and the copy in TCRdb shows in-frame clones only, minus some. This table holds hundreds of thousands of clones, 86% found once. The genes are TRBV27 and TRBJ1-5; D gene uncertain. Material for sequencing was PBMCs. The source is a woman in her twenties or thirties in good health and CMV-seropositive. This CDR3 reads CASGLDGGYSNQPQHF. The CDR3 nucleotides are TGTGCCAGCGGACTAGACGGCGGGTATAGCAATCAGCCCCAGCATTTT.